One sample yielded the 23 T cell receptor beta chains listed below, sequenced in a study of cytomegalovirus exposure and HLA in healthy donors. Sequencing was performed with immunoSEQ multiplex PCR; in TCRdb, only in-frame clones are kept and a portion is missing. Among about 130,000 clones listed, roughly 87% were seen once. What was sequenced was PBMCs. Receptors were obtained from a woman in her late teens or twenties in good health and CMV-seropositive.

CDR3 bases: TGTGCCAGCAGCGTAGACTACACAGATACGCAGTATTTT. As protein: CASSVDYTDTQYF. V is TRBV7-2 and J is TRBJ2-3; TRBD2 might be the D (5 bases). The germline gives CDR1 SGHTA, CDR2 FQGNSA. The CDR3 is 13 residues long. V gave up 5 bases and J gave up 2 bases, with 8 bases separating them.

J is TRBJ1-6 and V is TRBV27; D is perhaps TRBD1 (6 bases). CDR3 size: 16 residues. Germline V lookup: CDR1 MNHEY, CDR2 SMNVEV (reference sequence). Trimming left V 6 bases short and J 0 bases short, with 12 bases between. DNA for the CDR3: TGTGCCAGCAGCCGAACAGGGAGCTCCTATAATTCACCCCTCCACTTT. Protein: CASSRTGSSYNSPLHF.

Ten or more counts support this clone. The chain uses TRBV28 and TRBJ2-1; 11 bases agree with TRBD2. Germline CDR1 MDHEN, CDR2 SYDVKM. J lost 7 bases, V lost 2 bases, and 13 bases had no gene match. CDR3 size: 18 residues. CDR3 in amino acids: CASSLGLAGGSSWNEQFF. The CDR3 DNA sequence: TGTGCCAGCAGTTTAGGGCTAGCGGGGGGCTCAAGTTGGAATGAGCAGTTCTTC.

The rearrangement uses TRBV7-8 and TRBJ2-2; a possible D gene is TRBD1 (5 bases). The CDR3 extends over 17 amino acids. CDR1 is SGHVS, CDR2 FQNEAQ, per germline. The ends were cut back, 1 base at V and 2 bases at J, with 14 bases in the middle. CDR3 sequence (DNA): TGTGCCAGCAGCTTAGACAGACAGTCCCCTAACACCGGGGAGCTGTTTTTT. Its translation: CASSLDRQSPNTGELFF. Complete variable domain (other parts from reference TRBV7-8 and TRBJ2-2): GAGVSQSPRYKVAKRGQDVALRCDPISGHVSLFWYQQALGQGPEFLTYFQNEAQLDKSGLPSDRFFAERPEGSVSTLKIQRTQQEDSAVYLCASSLDRQSPNTGELFFGEGSRLTVL.

V is TRBV10-3 and J is TRBJ1-5; D is unclear. The germline CDR1 and CDR2 sequences are ENHRY and SYGVKD. The CDR3 extends over 15 amino acids. V lost 4 bases to trimming and J lost 7 bases, with 17 bases between them. CDR3 nucleotide sequence: TGTGCCATCAGTGTTGGAGGCCCCGGCGGGCAGCCCCAGCATTTT. Protein sequence: CAISVGGPGGQPQHF.

V is TRBV27 and J is TRBJ2-7, with TRBD1 as a possible D gene (6 bases). This CDR3 region has 16 residues. Germline CDR1 MNHEY, CDR2 SMNVEV (reference sequence). V dropped 3 bases and J dropped 4 bases, with 19 bases sitting between them. The DNA for the CDR3 is TGTGCCAGCAGTTTCTCGGCAGGGGTCTTTGGTTACGAGCAGTACTTC. It codes for CASSFSAGVFGYEQYF.

The gene calls are TRBV11-3 and TRBJ2-5; possible D gene TRBD1, 5 bases. Trimming shortened V by 1 base and J by 4 bases, and 13 bases separated the two germline ends. Germline lookup yields CDR1 SGHNT and CDR2 YENEEA. CDR3 length: 15 residues. CDR3 in amino acids: CASSLVAGSGETQYF. The CDR3 DNA is TGTGCCAGCAGCTTAGTGGCAGGGTCAGGAGAGACCCAGTACTTC.

The gene calls are TRBV4-2 and TRBJ2-1; TRBD2 agrees at 11 bases. Germline values: CDR1 LGHNA, CDR2 YNFKEQ. This CDR3 has 15 amino acids. J lost 4 bases, V lost 2 bases, and 1 base had no gene match. Here the CDR3 DNA reads TGTGCCAGCAGCCAATCTAGCGGGGGGTACAATGAGCAGTTCTTC. Translating gives CASSQSSGGYNEQFF.

This clone was recorded only once. Written as DNA, the CDR3 is TGCGCCAGCAGCCAAGGCGCGGGGAGGGATACGCAGTATTTT. This sequence encodes CASSQGAGRDTQYF. This chain links TRBV4-1 with TRBJ2-3, with D perhaps TRBD2 (6 bases). In germline, CDR1 is MGHRA, CDR2 YSYEKL. V was shortened by 1 base and J by 6 bases, with 11 bases between the two germline ends. The CDR3 covers 14 residues.

The V call is TRBV7-2, the J call TRBJ2-2; 8 nucleotides align to TRBD1. There are 14 residues in the CDR3. Germline-derived CDR1 and CDR2 are SGHTA and FQGNSA. V gave up 4 bases and J gave up 4 bases; unmatched junction bases: 2. CDR3 sequence reads: CASSSRGRTGELFF. The CDR3 DNA reads TGTGCCAGCAGCTCCAGGGGGCGCACCGGGGAGCTGTTTTTT.

The chain is built from TRBV7-6 and TRBJ1-1; D is uncertain. The CDR3 extends over 13 amino acids. The V end was cut by 1 base, the J end by 7 bases, with 10 bases between. Per the germline V gene, CDR1 is SGHVS and CDR2 is FNYEAQ. The CDR3 DNA is TGTGCCAGCAGCTTAGGCGGCGATCTTGAAGCTTTCTTT. Its translation: CASSLGGDLEAFF.

V gene TRBV6-1 combines with J gene TRBJ2-7; D might be TRBD2 (6 bases). The ends were cut back, 3 bases at V and 7 bases at J, with 13 bases in the middle. Germline CDR1 and CDR2: MNHNS and SASEGT. This CDR3 is built from 13 residues. CDR3 loop: CASSERWGDEQYF. The CDR3 bases are TGTGCCAGCAGTGAGAGATGGGGGGATGAGCAGTACTTC.

In its sample, this clone was seen a few times. The chain recombines TRBV5-1 with TRBJ1-2; tentatively, D is TRBD1 (5 bases). The germline V and J ends were trimmed by 3 bases and 3 bases, with 9 bases remaining between them. The CDR3 sequence is 13 residues long. Germline V lookup: CDR1 SGHRS, CDR2 YFSETQ. The DNA for the CDR3 is TGCGCCAGCAGCTCGGACATCTACTATGGCTACACCTTC. The encoded protein is CASSSDIYYGYTF.

The gene calls are TRBV6-5 and TRBJ2-5, with 7 bases identical to TRBD1. With 2 bases clipped from V and 5 bases from J, the junction kept 8 bases outside the gene matches. The CDR3 has 15 residues. Germline CDR1 MNHEY, CDR2 SVGAGI. The CDR3 is CASSYPTGFGETQYF. The DNA for the CDR3 is TGTGCCAGCAGTTACCCGACAGGGTTTGGGGAGACCCAGTACTTC.

The table lists this clone with a count of one. J is TRBJ1-1 and V is TRBV6-1; D remains ambiguous. In germline, CDR1 is MNHNS, CDR2 SASEGT. Trimming left V 6 bases short and J 1 base short, with 9 bases between. This CDR3 region has 13 residues. The CDR3 spells CASRVTENTEAFF. DNA of the CDR3: TGTGCCAGCAGGGTTACAGAGAACACTGAAGCTTTCTTT.

The chain is built from TRBV11-2 and TRBJ1-2; maybe TRBD1 (6 bases). Germline V CDR1 and CDR2: SGHAT, FQNNGV. Trimming took off 2 bases at V and 4 bases at J, with 17 bases between the two ends. This CDR3 region has 16 residues. The CDR3 is CASSLLDIGQTYGYTF. The CDR3 bases are TGTGCCAGCAGCTTACTAGATATAGGACAGACCTATGGCTACACCTTC.

The chain recombines TRBV6-1 with TRBJ1-1; D call uncertain. Germline lookup yields CDR1 MNHNS and CDR2 SASEGT. The CDR3 covers 14 residues. Trimming pared 6 bases from V and 1 base from J, leaving 12 bases between. DNA for the CDR3: TGTGCCAGCAGCCCCGGCGGGTGGAACACTGAAGCTTTCTTT. Residues: CASSPGGWNTEAFF.

This rearrangement joins TRBV6-5 to TRBJ2-7; 8 nucleotides align to TRBD1. The CDR3 runs 14 residues. Germline assignment: CDR1 MNHEY and CDR2 SVGAGI. The V gene end was trimmed by 6 bases and the J gene end by 2 bases; junction bases not matched to a gene: 6. The CDR3 DNA sequence: TGTGCCAGCAGCCCAGGACAGGGCGCCTACGAGCAGTACTTC. This gives the protein CASSPGQGAYEQYF.

The genes are TRBV6-1 and TRBJ2-1; TRBD1 matches at 7 bases. CDR3 size: 14 residues. Unmatched junction bases numbered 8, after V lost 5 bases and J lost 7 bases. Germline V lookup: CDR1 MNHNS, CDR2 SASEGT. CDR3 DNA: TGTGCCAGCAGTCCCGGACAGGTATGGAATGAGCAGTTCTTC. Translating gives CASSPGQVWNEQFF.

The genes are TRBV7-9 and TRBJ1-1; D is perhaps TRBD1 (5 bases). V lost 0 bases, J lost 6 bases, and 11 bases lay in between. In germline, CDR1 is SEHNR, CDR2 FQNEAQ (reference sequence). There are 14 residues in the CDR3. The CDR3 DNA reads TGTGCCAGCAGCTTAGCAGGGGTTTACGCTGAAGCTTTCTTT. Translating it yields CASSLAGVYAEAFF.

For the CDR3, the DNA is TGTGCCAGCAGGAGACTCCCGGGACAGGGAGTTTACGAGCAGTACTTC. It codes for CASRRLPGQGVYEQYF. This chain uses TRBV2 with TRBJ2-7, with 9 bases matching TRBD1. The CDR3 covers 16 residues. CDR1 and CDR2 (germline): SNHLY, FYNNEI. J lost 4 bases, V lost 6 bases, and 13 bases had no gene match.

The chain is built from TRBV6-4 and TRBJ2-3; 7 nucleotides agree with TRBD2. CDR3 length: 16 amino acids. After removal of 0 bases from V and 0 bases from J, the junction contained 3 bases not matched to a gene. Germline V gene data show CDR1 as MRHNA and CDR2 as SNTAGT. The CDR3, as DNA: TGTGCCAGCAGTGACTCGTGGGGGGGAAGCACAGATACGCAGTATTTT. Protein product: CASSDSWGGSTDTQYF.

The V call is TRBV29-1, the J call TRBJ1-2; no firm D call. The CDR3 spans 12 residues. Trimming pared 3 bases from V and 3 bases from J, leaving 8 bases between. Germline-derived CDR1 and CDR2 are SQVTM and ANQGSEA. CDR3 nucleotides: TGCAGCGTTGAGAGGGATTACTATGGCTACACCTTC. This translates into CSVERDYYGYTF.